The T cell receptor (beta chain) under discussion was sequenced for a study of cytomegalovirus exposure and HLA in healthy donors. The wider study: The 90 to 150 validation repertoires used a platform that matched the one used for the approximately 610 first-cohort repertoires, as a later analysis reported. Study-wide results and limits: Whilst most TCR sequences proved rare, a subset of public TCRs occurred across many donors.

Sequenced by immunoSEQ multiplex PCR; TCRdb stores in-frame clones only, minus some. This table has about 110,000 clones, under 85% appearing once. Germline loops: CDR1 SGHTS, CDR2 YDEGEE. V was pared by 3 bases and J by 3 bases, with 11 bases of the junction left unmatched. The CDR3 runs to 17 residues. A remark on this clone: Its antigen is as yet unknown.

This receptor was taken from a woman younger than 35 in good health and CMV-seronegative. Material: PBMCs. The chain joins TRBV5-8 to TRBJ1-5; 8 bases agree with TRBD1. Here the CDR3 reads CASSSGTGAYFNQPQHF. In DNA, the CDR3 is TGTGCCAGCAGCTCCGGGACAGGAGCCTATTTCAATCAGCCCCAGCATTTT. The variable domain in full, completed from reference TRBV5-8 and TRBJ1-5, reads EAGVTQSPTHLIKTRGQQATLRCSPISGHTSVYWYQQALGLGLQFLLWYDEGEERNRGNFPPRFSGRQFPNYSSELNVNALELEDSALYLCASSSGTGAYFNQPQHFGDGTRLSIL.